This TCR beta chain was recovered during a study of vaccination and CD4 T cells after COVID-19. The treatment here: approximately 11-day PBMC culture with coronavirus spike peptide pools or control peptides (ViraFEST assay). Comment on this clonotype: Its antigen is unidentified.

An Oncomine TCR Beta short-read assay was used to sequence the DNA from cultured CD4+ T cells. TCRdb analysed the PCR reads with MiXCR anew, one entry per CDR3 protein. The sample contains 15,000 to 25,000 distinct CDR3 sequences, 42% of which appear only once. The CDR3 is made up of 14 amino acids. CDR1 SEHNR and CDR2 FQNEAQ come from the germline V gene (reference sequence). The V end lost 2 bases, the J end lost 6 bases, and 13 bases lay between the germline ends. Sample: CD4+ T cells from blood, cultured in vitro, taken before SARS-CoV-2 vaccination. The rearrangement uses TRBV7-9 and TRBJ1-2; a weak D match, TRBD1 (5 bases). This TCR was sampled from a human donor who received a COVID-19 vaccine. The CDR3 DNA reads TGTGCCAGCAGCTTACGGGGGACCCTTGATGGCTACACCTTC. This gives the protein CASSLRGTLDGYTF.